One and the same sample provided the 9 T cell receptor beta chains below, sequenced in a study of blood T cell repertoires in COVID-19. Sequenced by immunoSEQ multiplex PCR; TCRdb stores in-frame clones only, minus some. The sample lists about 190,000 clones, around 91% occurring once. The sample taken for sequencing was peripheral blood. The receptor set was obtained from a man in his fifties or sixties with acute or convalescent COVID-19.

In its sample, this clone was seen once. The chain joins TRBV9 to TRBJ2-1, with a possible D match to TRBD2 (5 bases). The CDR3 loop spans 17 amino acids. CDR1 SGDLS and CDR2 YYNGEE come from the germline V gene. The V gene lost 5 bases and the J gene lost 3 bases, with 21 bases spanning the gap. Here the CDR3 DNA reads TGTGCCAGCAGTCAGAAACCGGGAACCATGAGCTACAATGAGCAGTTCTTC. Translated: CASSQKPGTMSYNEQFF.

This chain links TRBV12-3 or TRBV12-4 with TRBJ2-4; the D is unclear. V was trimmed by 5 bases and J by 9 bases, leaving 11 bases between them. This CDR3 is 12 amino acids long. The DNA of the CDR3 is TGTGCCAGCAGTCCCCCAGGCAGCATTCAGTACTTC. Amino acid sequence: CASSPPGSIQYF.

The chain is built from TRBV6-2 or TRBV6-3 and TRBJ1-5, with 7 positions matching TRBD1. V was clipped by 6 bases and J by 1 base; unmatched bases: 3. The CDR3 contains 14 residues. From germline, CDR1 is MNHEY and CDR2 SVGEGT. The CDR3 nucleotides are TGTGCCAGCAGCTCGGGACAGAGCAATCAGCCCCAGCATTTT. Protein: CASSSGQSNQPQHF.

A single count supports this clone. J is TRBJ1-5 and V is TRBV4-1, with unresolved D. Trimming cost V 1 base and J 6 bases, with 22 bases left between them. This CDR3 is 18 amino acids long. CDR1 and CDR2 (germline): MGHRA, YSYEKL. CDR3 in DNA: TGCGCCAGCAGCCAAGGTATGGGCCATAATACCTTGGGTCAGCCCCAGCATTTT. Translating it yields CASSQGMGHNTLGQPQHF.

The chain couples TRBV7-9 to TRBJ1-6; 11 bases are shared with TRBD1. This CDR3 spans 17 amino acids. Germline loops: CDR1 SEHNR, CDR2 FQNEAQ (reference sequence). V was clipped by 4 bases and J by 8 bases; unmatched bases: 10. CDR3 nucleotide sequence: TGTGCCAGCAGCTATACCGGGACAGGGGGATCCCATTCACCCCTCCACTTT. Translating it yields CASSYTGTGGSHSPLHF.

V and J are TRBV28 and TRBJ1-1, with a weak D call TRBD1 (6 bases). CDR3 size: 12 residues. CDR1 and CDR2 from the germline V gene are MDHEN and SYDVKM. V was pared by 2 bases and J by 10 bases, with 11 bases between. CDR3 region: CASSLAGALAFF. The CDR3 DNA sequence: TGTGCCAGCAGTTTAGCAGGGGCCCTAGCTTTCTTT.

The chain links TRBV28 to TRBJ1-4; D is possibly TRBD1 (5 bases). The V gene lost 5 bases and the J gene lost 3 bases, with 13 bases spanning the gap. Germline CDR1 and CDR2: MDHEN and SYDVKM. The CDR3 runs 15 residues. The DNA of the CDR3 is TGTGCCAGCAGTCCCGGGGGATTATCTAATGAAAAACTGTTTTTT. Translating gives CASSPGGLSNEKLFF.

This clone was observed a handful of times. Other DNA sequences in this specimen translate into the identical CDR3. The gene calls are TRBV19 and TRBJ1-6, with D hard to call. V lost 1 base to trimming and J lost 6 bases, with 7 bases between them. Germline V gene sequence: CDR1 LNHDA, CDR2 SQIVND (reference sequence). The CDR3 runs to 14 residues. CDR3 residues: CASSIAGGNSPLHF. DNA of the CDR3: TGTGCCAGTAGTATAGCCGGAGGTAATTCACCCCTCCACTTT.

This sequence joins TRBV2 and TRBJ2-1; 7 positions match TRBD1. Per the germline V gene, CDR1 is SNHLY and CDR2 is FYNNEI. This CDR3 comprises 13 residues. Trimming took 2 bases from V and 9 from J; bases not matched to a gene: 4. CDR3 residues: CASSENRGGEQFF. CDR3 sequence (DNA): TGTGCCAGCAGTGAAAACAGGGGCGGTGAGCAGTTCTTC.